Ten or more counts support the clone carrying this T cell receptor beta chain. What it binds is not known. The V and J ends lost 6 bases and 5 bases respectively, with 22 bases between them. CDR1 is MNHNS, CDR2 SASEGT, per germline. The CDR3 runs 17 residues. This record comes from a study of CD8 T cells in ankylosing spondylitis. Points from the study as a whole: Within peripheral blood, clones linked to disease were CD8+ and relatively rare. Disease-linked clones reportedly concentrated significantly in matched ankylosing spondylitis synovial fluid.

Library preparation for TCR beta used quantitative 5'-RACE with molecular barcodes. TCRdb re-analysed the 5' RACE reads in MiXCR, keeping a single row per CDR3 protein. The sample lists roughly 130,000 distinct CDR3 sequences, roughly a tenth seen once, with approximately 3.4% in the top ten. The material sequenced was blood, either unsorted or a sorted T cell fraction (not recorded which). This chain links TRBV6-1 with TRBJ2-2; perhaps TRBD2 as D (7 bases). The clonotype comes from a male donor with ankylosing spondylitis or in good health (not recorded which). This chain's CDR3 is CASRTLGGRIETGELFF. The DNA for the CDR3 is TGTGCCAGCAGGACACTCGGGGGGCGCATCGAGACCGGGGAGCTGTTTTTT.